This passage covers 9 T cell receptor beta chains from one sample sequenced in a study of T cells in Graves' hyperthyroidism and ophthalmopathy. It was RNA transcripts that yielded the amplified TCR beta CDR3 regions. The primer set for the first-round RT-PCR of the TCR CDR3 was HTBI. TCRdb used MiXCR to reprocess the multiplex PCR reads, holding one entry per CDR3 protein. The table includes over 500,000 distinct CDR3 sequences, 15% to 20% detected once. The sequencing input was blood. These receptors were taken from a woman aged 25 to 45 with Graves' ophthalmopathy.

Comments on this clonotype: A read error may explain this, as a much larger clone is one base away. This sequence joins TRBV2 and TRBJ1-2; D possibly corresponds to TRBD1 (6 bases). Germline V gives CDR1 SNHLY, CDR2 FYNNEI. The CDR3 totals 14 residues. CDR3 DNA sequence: TGTGCCAGCAGCCTCAACAGGGAGGTCTATGTCTACACCTTC. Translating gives CASSLNREVYVYTF. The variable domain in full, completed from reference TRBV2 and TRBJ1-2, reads EPEVTQTPSHQVTQMGQEVILRCVPISNHLYFYWYRQILGQKVEFLVSFYNNEISEKSEIFDDQFSVERPDGSNFTLKIRSTKLEDSAMYFCASSLNREVYVYTFGSGTRLTVV.

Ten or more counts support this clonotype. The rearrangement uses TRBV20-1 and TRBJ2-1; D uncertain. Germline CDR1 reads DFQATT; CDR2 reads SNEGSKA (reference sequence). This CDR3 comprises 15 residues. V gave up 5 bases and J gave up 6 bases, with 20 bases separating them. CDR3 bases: TGCAGTGCTCCGCCTTTAGGCTCCCAAGCCAATGAGCAGTTCTTC. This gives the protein CSAPPLGSQANEQFF.

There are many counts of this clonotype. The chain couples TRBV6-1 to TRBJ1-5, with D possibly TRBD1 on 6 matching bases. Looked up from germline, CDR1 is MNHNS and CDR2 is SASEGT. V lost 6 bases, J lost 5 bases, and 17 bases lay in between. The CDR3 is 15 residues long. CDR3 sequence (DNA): TGTGCCAGCAGCGTCGGGGGGCCAGACGATCAGCCCCAGCATTTT. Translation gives CASSVGGPDDQPQHF.

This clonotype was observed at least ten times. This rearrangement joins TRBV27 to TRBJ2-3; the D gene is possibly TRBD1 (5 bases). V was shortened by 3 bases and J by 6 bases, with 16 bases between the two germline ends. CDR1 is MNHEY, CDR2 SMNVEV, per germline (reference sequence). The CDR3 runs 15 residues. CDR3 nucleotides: TGTGCCAGCAGTTTGGCAGGGAAGATGAGTGATACGCAGTATTTT. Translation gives CASSLAGKMSDTQYF.

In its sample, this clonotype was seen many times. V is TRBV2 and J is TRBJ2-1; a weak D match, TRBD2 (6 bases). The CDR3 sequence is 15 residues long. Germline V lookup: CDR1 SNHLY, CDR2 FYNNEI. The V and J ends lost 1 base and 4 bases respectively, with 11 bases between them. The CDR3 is CASSEGASAYNEQFF. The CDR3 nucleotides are TGTGCCAGCAGTGAAGGGGCTAGCGCATACAATGAGCAGTTCTTC.

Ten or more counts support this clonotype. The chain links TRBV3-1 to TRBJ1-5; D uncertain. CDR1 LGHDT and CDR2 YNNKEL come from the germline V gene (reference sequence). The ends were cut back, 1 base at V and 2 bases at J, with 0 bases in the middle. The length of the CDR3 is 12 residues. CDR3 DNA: TGTGCCAGCAGCCAAGGCAATCAGCCCCAGCATTTT. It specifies CASSQGNQPQHF.

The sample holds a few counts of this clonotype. This chain's CDR3 is CASSLPGTSGSLGSYNEQFF. The CDR3 DNA sequence: TGTGCCAGCAGCCTCCCCGGGACTAGCGGGAGTTTGGGCTCCTACAATGAGCAGTTCTTC. The genes are TRBV7-2 and TRBJ2-1; 14 bases match TRBD2. Per germline, CDR1 SGHTA and CDR2 FQGNSA. V trimming: 5 bases; J trimming: 0 bases; junction bases outside the gene matches: 12. The length of the CDR3 is 20 residues.

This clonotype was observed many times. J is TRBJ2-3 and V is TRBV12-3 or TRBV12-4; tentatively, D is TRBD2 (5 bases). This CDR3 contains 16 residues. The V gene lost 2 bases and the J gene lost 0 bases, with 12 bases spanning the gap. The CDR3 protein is CASSLRPSGSTDTQYF. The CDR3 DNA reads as TGTGCCAGCAGTTTACGCCCGTCGGGGAGCACAGATACGCAGTATTTT.

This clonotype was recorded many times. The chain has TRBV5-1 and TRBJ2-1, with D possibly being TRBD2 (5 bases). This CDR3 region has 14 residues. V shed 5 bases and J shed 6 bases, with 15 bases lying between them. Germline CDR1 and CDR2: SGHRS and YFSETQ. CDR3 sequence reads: CASSRLASSNEQFF. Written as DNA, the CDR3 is TGCGCCAGCAGTAGGTTGGCTAGCAGCAATGAGCAGTTCTTC.